This entry describes one TCR beta chain. No antigen is known for it. The sample originates from a study of graft-versus-host responses after intestinal transplantation. For the study at large: Anti-thymocyte globulin induction preceded around 3 years of tacrolimus and steroid maintenance in all recipients. Overall study findings and caveats: Clonal ratios of graft-versus-host to host-versus-graft in allografts were high for patients exhibiting graft-donor T cell macrochimerism. There were GvH clones found in recipient marrow, and some of them appeared first in ileum or blood. Levels of circulating GvH clones at their peak were associated with early post-transplant HvG declines.

The repertoire was sequenced with immunoSEQ multiplex PCR; TCRdb's copy has only in-frame clones and lacks some. The sample yields under 75,000 clones, about 89% seen once. The starting material, graft tissue, was processed to release intraepithelial and lamina propria lymphocytes. Sequenced here: ileum tissue, sampled around 350 days after transplant. The clonotype was recovered from a human patient who received an intestinal transplant, so some T cells may come from the graft donor.

The CDR3 loop is CARSLIYVKGQGAGNEQYF. In DNA, the CDR3 is TGTGCCAGAAGCCTAATATACGTCAAGGGACAGGGGGCAGGGAACGAGCAGTACTTC. This chain links TRBV5-3 with TRBJ2-7; 12 bases match TRBD1. TRBV5-3 is reported as an ORF; its role is uncertain. Trimming cost V 4 bases and J 5 bases; bases outside gene matches: 19. This CDR3 is built from 19 residues.